A selection of T cell receptor beta chains follows, all from one sample in a study of a mutant IDH1 vaccine in newly diagnosed glioma. The table came from immunoSEQ multiplex PCR; TCRdb's copy has only in-frame clones and leaves some out. In the table there are tens of thousands of clones, over 75% of which are singletons. Their antigens remain unidentified. The source material was PBMCs, sampled from a glioma patient whose treatment included an IDH1 peptide vaccine. The receptors here all came from a man between 18 and 35 years old with glioma. Both conserved end residues are part of each CDR3. D genes are given only for firm matches. The listing skips clone size in some rows; elsewhere it reads once, few, many or a size class.

>TRBJ2-5|11|NA|NA|TRBV5-1
TGCGCCAGCAGCTGGGGCCAGACCCAGTACTTC
CASSWGQTQYF
>TRBJ1-1|15|TRBD1|few|TRBV25-1
TGTGCCAGCAGTGAAAGGTCAGGGGGCGCGGATGAAGCTTTCTTT
CASSERSGGADEAFF
>TRBJ1-1|12|NA|NA|TRBV27
TGTGCCAGCAGGATGCAGGGCTCTGAAGCTTTCTTT
CASRMQGSEAFF
>TRBJ1-3|15|NA|NA|TRBV7-2
TGTGCCAGCAGCTTAAGGTTACCCTCTGGAAACACCATATATTTT
CASSLRLPSGNTIYF
>TRBJ1-2|12|NA|NA|TRBV5-4
TGTGCCAGCAGCTCGCCTAACTATGGCTACACCTTC
CASSSPNYGYTF
>TRBJ2-3|15|NA|NA|TRBV7-2
TGTGCCAGCAGGTCACAATTGGGGAGCACAGATACGCAGTATTTT
CASRSQLGSTDTQYF
>TRBJ2-5|14|NA|NA|TRBV10-2
TGCGCCAGCAGGGACCTGGACGGTCAAGAGACCCAGTACTTC
CASRDLDGQETQYF
>TRBJ1-3|16|NA|few|TRBV6-6
TGTGCCAGCAGCCCACCCACCACCAGGGTCGGAAACACCATATATTTT
CASSPPTTRVGNTIYF
>TRBJ1-1|13|NA|NA|TRBV9
TGTGCCAGCAGCGTAGGTGCCAGCACTGAAGCTTTCTTT
CASSVGASTEAFF
>TRBJ2-5|13|NA|NA|TRBV18
TGTGCCAGCTCGCCCGAGTACCAAGAGACCCAGTACTTC
CASSPEYQETQYF
>TRBJ2-1|17|TRBD1|NA|TRBV5-1
TGCGCCAGCAGCTTCCGGATGGGACAGGGGGACTACAATGAGCAGTTCTTC
CASSFRMGQGDYNEQFF
>TRBJ1-1|12|NA|NA|TRBV28
TGTGCCAGCAGTTTATTCTGGGGAGAAGCTTTCTTT
CASSLFWGEAFF
>TRBJ2-5|13|TRBD1|NA|TRBV11-3
TGTGCCAGCAGCCCGCAGGGGGCAGAGACCCAGTACTTC
CASSPQGAETQYF
>TRBJ2-7|11|TRBD2|once|TRBV6-6
TGTGCCAGCACGGGGGGGTGGGAGCAGTACTTC
CASTGGWEQYF
>TRBJ2-7|12|NA|NA|TRBV13
TGTGCCAGCAGCCTTAGCTCCTACGAGCAGTACTTC
CASSLSSYEQYF
>TRBJ1-1|15|NA|few|TRBV11-2
TGTGCCAGCAGCTTAGATCACGGGGCTGGCACTGAAGCTTTCTTT
CASSLDHGAGTEAFF
>TRBJ1-2|14|NA|NA|TRBV18
TGTGCCAGCTCACCTAATCCGGACAACTATGGCTACACCTTC
CASSPNPDNYGYTF
>TRBJ2-1|16|NA|NA|TRBV29-1
TGCAGCGTTGAAGATCCCGGCCGGGACACCCACAATGAGCAGTTCTTC
CSVEDPGRDTHNEQFF
>TRBJ2-4|13|NA|NA|TRBV7-2
TGTGCCAGCAGCTTAGTAGGGGGAAACATTCAGTACTTC
CASSLVGGNIQYF
>TRBJ2-2|14|NA|NA|TRBV4-3
TGCGCCAGCAGCCCATGGACTAATTTCGGGGAGCTGTTTTTT
CASSPWTNFGELFF
>TRBJ2-5|14|NA|NA|TRBV5-5
TGTGCCAGCAGCCATACAGGGAACCAAGAGACCCAGTACTTC
CASSHTGNQETQYF
>TRBJ2-7|11|NA|NA|TRBV7-9
TGTGCCAGCAGTGGGGACGAGGAGCAGTACTTC
CASSGDEEQYF
>TRBJ1-1|13|NA|few|TRBV6-5
TGTGCCAGCAGTTACGGAGGGAACACTGAAGCTTTCTTT
CASSYGGNTEAFF
>TRBJ2-3|14|NA|NA|TRBV14
TGTGCCAGCAGACTACACGCCGCCACAGATACGCAGTATTTT
CASRLHAATDTQYF
>TRBJ1-2|14|TRBD1|NA|TRBV18
TGTGCCAGCTCACCACAGGGACAGGGCTATGGCTACACCTTC
CASSPQGQGYGYTF
>TRBJ2-7|15|TRBD1|NA|TRBV27
TGTGCCAGCAGTTCTACACCGCAGGGGGCTCACGAGCAGTACTTC
CASSSTPQGAHEQYF
>TRBJ1-2|15|TRBD1|NA|TRBV7-2
TGTGCCAGCAGCCCCCGGACAGGCCCTTTAGGTGGCTACACCTTC
CASSPRTGPLGGYTF
>TRBJ2-7|15|NA|NA|TRBV27
TGTGCCACCCGAAAGCTTGACAGCGTTCTCTACGAGCAGTACTTC
CATRKLDSVLYEQYF
>TRBJ1-3|17|NA|NA|TRBV4-2
TGTGCCAGCAGCCAAGATCCCAAAGGCGTAACGGGAAACACCATATATTTT
CASSQDPKGVTGNTIYF
>TRBJ1-2|13|NA|NA|TRBV19
TGTGCCAGCGAAGGGGGACCGCTCTATGGCTACACCTTC
CASEGGPLYGYTF
>TRBJ1-2|15|TRBD1|NA|TRBV5-5
TGTGCCAGCAGCTCCGGGACAGGGGGCCCCTATGGCTACACCTTC
CASSSGTGGPYGYTF
>TRBJ2-3|13|NA|NA|TRBV27
TGTGCCAGCAGTTTCTCGCGCCGAGATACGCAGTATTTT
CASSFSRRDTQYF
>TRBJ1-2|14|NA|NA|TRBV27
TGTGCCAGCCGGAGGGGGGGGGTATACTATGGCTACACCTTC
CASRRGGVYYGYTF
>TRBJ1-2|11|NA|NA|TRBV7-2
TGTGCCAGCAGCTTCTTGATTAGCTACACCTTC
CASSFLISYTF
>TRBJ1-1|13|NA|NA|TRBV5-4
TGTGCCAGCAGCTTGGTCATCGACACTGAAGCTTTCTTT
CASSLVIDTEAFF
>TRBJ2-3|16|TRBD2|NA|TRBV7-2
TGTGCCAGCAGCTTAAGGACTAGCGGTCGCACAGATACGCAGTATTTT
CASSLRTSGRTDTQYF
>TRBJ1-5|13|TRBD1|NA|TRBV15
TGTGCCACCAGCGGCAGGGGGGATCAGCCCCAGCATTTT
CATSGRGDQPQHF
>TRBJ2-7|16|NA|NA|TRBV6-5
TGTGCCAGCAGTTACTCGACAAGCGGCAGCTCCTACGAGCAGTACTTC
CASSYSTSGSSYEQYF
>TRBJ1-2|15|NA|many|TRBV15
TGTGCCACCAGTAGTCGGGGCGGCCCGTCCTATGGCTACACCTTC
CATSSRGGPSYGYTF
>TRBJ1-3|13|NA|NA|TRBV18
TGTGCCAGCTCACCAGCCAGTGGAAACACCATATATTTT
CASSPASGNTIYF
>TRBJ1-4|16|NA|NA|TRBV7-8
TGTGCCAGCAGCACATCCCGAAGGGTCACTAATGAAAAACTGTTTTTT
CASSTSRRVTNEKLFF
>TRBJ1-4|15|NA|few|TRBV7-2
TGTGCCAGCAGCCTCAGCCGAGCTCAGAATGAAAAACTGTTTTTT
CASSLSRAQNEKLFF
>TRBJ1-5|13|NA|NA|TRBV2
TGTGCCAGCAGTCGGGACAACAATCAGCCCCAGCATTTT
CASSRDNNQPQHF
>TRBJ2-2|16|NA|NA|TRBV4-2
TGTGCCAGCAGTCTGTTCCCATATGAATACACCGGGGAGCTGTTTTTT
CASSLFPYEYTGELFF
>TRBJ1-1|15|NA|few|TRBV5-1
TGCGCCAGCAGCCTCGTAAGGGCAGAGAACACTGAAGCTTTCTTT
CASSLVRAENTEAFF
>TRBJ2-2|18|NA|NA|TRBV6-4
TGTGCCAGCAGTGACTCCTCGTTCGCGCAGGGCAACACCGGGGAGCTGTTTTTT
CASSDSSFAQGNTGELFF
>TRBJ1-1|12|NA|NA|TRBV2
TGTGCCAGAAACCGAGTGAACACTGAAGCTTTCTTT
CARNRVNTEAFF
>TRBJ2-3|13|NA|NA|TRBV25-1
TGTGCCAGCAGTGAATATGAGGAGTATACGCAGTATTTT
CASSEYEEYTQYF